Presented here are 28 T cell receptor beta chains from one specimen sequenced in a study of T cell responses to AZD1222 COVID-19 vaccine. Profiled with immunoSEQ multiplex PCR; TCRdb holds only in-frame clones, not every one. This table holds about 100,000 clones, about nine tenths found once. The specimen comprised peripheral blood, sampled 28 days after the second AZD1222 dose. These receptors were obtained from an adult who received the AZD1222 COVID-19 vaccine.

The rearrangement links TRBV7-8 to TRBJ2-3, with 9 positions matching TRBD2. The germline CDR1 and CDR2 sequences are SGHVS and FQNEAQ. With V trimmed by 4 bases and J by 6 bases, 8 bases remained unmatched. This CDR3 is 15 amino acids long. The CDR3 spells CASSSRLAERDTQYF. The CDR3 DNA reads TGTGCCAGCAGCTCCCGACTAGCGGAGCGGGATACGCAGTATTTT.

The chain couples TRBV28 to TRBJ2-5, with D tentatively TRBD1 (5 bases). V lost 5 bases to trimming and J lost 1 base, with 11 bases between them. The CDR3 is 14 residues long. Germline V lookup: CDR1 MDHEN, CDR2 SYDVKM. The CDR3: CASSSQGRQETQYF. The CDR3 DNA is TGTGCCAGCAGTAGCCAGGGCCGCCAAGAGACCCAGTACTTC.

The CDR3 bases are TGTGCCAGTAGCACCAGCGGGAGTGCCTACAATGAGCAGTTCTTC. Translated: CASSTSGSAYNEQFF. The V call is TRBV19, the J call TRBJ2-1; the match to TRBD2 covers 8 bases. Germline-derived CDR1 and CDR2 are LNHDA and SQIVND (reference sequence). This CDR3 is built from 15 residues. The V and J ends lost 6 bases and 2 bases, in that order; junction bases with no gene match: 6.

The V gene is TRBV24-1, the J gene TRBJ2-3; a weak D match, TRBD2 (6 bases). Trimming shortened V by 4 bases and J by 6 bases, and 16 bases separated the two germline ends. Germline V gene sequence: CDR1 KGHDR, CDR2 SFDVKD. This CDR3 has 15 residues. CDR3 coding DNA: TGTGCCACCAGTGACCCCGGGACGGCGGGGGATACGCAGTATTTT. This sequence encodes CATSDPGTAGDTQYF.

The chain combines TRBV28 with TRBJ2-5; D could derive from TRBD1 or TRBD2 (6 bases each). The CDR3 covers 14 residues. V shed 2 bases and J shed 5 bases, with 12 bases lying between them. CDR1 is MDHEN and CDR2 is SYDVKM in the germline V gene. As DNA, the CDR3 is TGTGCCAGCAGTTTAATGGGGGGCTGGGAGACCCAGTACTTC. It is translated as CASSLMGGWETQYF.

J is TRBJ2-4 and V is TRBV6-5, with D possibly being TRBD1 (5 bases). There are 14 residues in the CDR3. The V end lost 6 bases, the J end lost 7 bases, and 16 bases lay between the germline ends. Germline lookup yields CDR1 MNHEY and CDR2 SVGAGI. The DNA of the CDR3 is TGTGCCAGCAGGATGACAGACGGAAAGAACATTCAGTACTTC. The encoded protein is CASRMTDGKNIQYF.

In nucleotides, the CDR3 is TGCGCCAGCAGCCAAGATGGGGCAGGGGGCGTTTTGAACATTCAGTACTTC. Protein: CASSQDGAGGVLNIQYF. This sequence joins TRBV4-1 and TRBJ2-4, with 8 bases identical to TRBD1. CDR1 MGHRA and CDR2 YSYEKL come from the germline V gene. Losses at the gene ends were 0 bases for V and 7 bases for J; bases not matched to a gene: 11. The CDR3 runs 17 residues.

The V gene is TRBV10-1, the J gene TRBJ2-7, with D possibly TRBD1 on 6 matching bases. Between the trimmed V and J ends, which lost 2 bases and 5 bases, there was a span of 13 bases. Per germline, CDR1 WNHNN and CDR2 SYGVQD (reference sequence). The CDR3 totals 14 residues. The CDR3 loop is CASSEANDRNEQYF. CDR3 nucleotide sequence: TGCGCCAGCAGTGAGGCAAACGACAGGAACGAGCAGTACTTC.

The chain couples TRBV12-3 or TRBV12-4 to TRBJ1-1, with D unresolved. The CDR3 runs 13 residues. V was shortened by 3 bases and J by 2 bases, with 7 bases between the two germline ends. CDR3 bases: TGTGCCAGCAGTTTTTCAATTAACACTGAAGCTTTCTTT. Its translation: CASSFSINTEAFF.

The table lists this clone with a count of one. The rearrangement uses TRBV4-1 and TRBJ2-3; D perhaps matches TRBD1 (6 bases). The germline gives CDR1 MGHRA, CDR2 YSYEKL. V dropped 2 bases and J dropped 3 bases, with 15 bases sitting between them. CDR3 length equals 16 residues. The chain's CDR3 is CASSQPPQGRTDTQYF. Written as DNA, the CDR3 is TGCGCCAGCAGCCAACCGCCACAGGGAAGAACAGATACGCAGTATTTT.

In the case of this clone: Other DNA variants within this sample encode the same CDR3. The V call is TRBV21-1, the J call TRBJ1-1; the D call of TRBD1 is as the table states it, not checked on the DNA. TRBV21-1 is described as a pseudogene. The CDR3 length is 15 residues. CDR3 amino acids: CASSCPHQGNTEAFF. The CDR3 DNA reads as TGTGCCAGCAGCTGTCCGCACCAGGGGAACACTGAAGCTTTCTTT.

The V call is TRBV19, the J call TRBJ2-3, with TRBD2 matching over 8 bases. The length of the CDR3 is 15 residues. Germline V lookup: CDR1 LNHDA, CDR2 SQIVND (reference sequence). V shed 1 base, J shed 7 bases, and the junction held 7 bases outside the gene matches. The DNA for the CDR3 is TGTGCCAGTAGTATAGCGGCGACTAGCGAACATACGCAGTATTTT. Translated: CASSIAATSEHTQYF.

This clone has just a few counts. The chain links TRBV7-9 to TRBJ1-2, with 10 positions matching TRBD1. The CDR3 consists of 15 residues. After removal of 5 bases from V and 8 bases from J, the junction contained 11 bases not matched to a gene. CDR1 and CDR2 (germline): SEHNR, FQNEAQ (reference sequence). For the CDR3, the DNA is TGTGCCAGCAGCGTCGGGTGGGACAGGGGATCCGGCTACACCTTC. Protein sequence: CASSVGWDRGSGYTF. The whole variable domain, remainder taken from reference TRBV7-9 and TRBJ1-2, is DTGVSQNPRHKITKRGQNVTFRCDPISEHNRLYWYRQTLGQGPEFLTYFQNEAQLEKSRLLSDRFSAERPKGSFSTLEIQRTEQGDSAMYLCASSVGWDRGSGYTFGSGTRLTVV.

About this clone itself: The same CDR3 also results from other DNA sequences found in this sample. V is TRBV5-1 and J is TRBJ2-5; D uncertain. Trimming stripped 3 bases from V and 3 bases from J, with 3 bases between. The CDR3 length is 11 residues. Per germline, CDR1 SGHRS and CDR2 YFSETQ. For the CDR3, the DNA is TGCGCCAGCAGCTCTAAAGAGACCCAGTACTTC. Protein sequence: CASSSKETQYF.

The J gene is TRBJ2-7, the V gene TRBV28, with 10 positions matching TRBD2. CDR1 and CDR2 (germline): MDHEN, SYDVKM. The CDR3 has 15 amino acids. V lost 6 bases, J lost 0 bases, and 5 bases stayed unmatched. The chain's CDR3 is CASRRTSGISYEQYF. The CDR3 DNA reads as TGTGCCAGCAGGCGGACTAGCGGTATCTCCTACGAGCAGTACTTC.

This rearrangement joins TRBV9 to TRBJ2-7; TRBD1 matches 7 bases. The CDR3 is 15 residues long. CDR1 SGDLS and CDR2 YYNGEE come from the germline V gene. V lost 0 bases, J lost 5 bases, and 8 bases stayed unmatched. CDR3 nucleotides: TGTGCCAGCAGCGTAGATGGACAGGTCTGGAACGAGCAGTACTTC. Amino acids: CASSVDGQVWNEQYF.

The V gene is TRBV19, the J gene TRBJ2-7; TRBD1 aligns across 11 bases. The CDR3 consists of 14 residues. From germline, CDR1 is LNHDA and CDR2 SQIVND (reference sequence). V lost 7 bases, J lost 3 bases, and 5 bases stayed unmatched. The CDR3 reads CASNSGTGGYEQYF. The CDR3 DNA sequence: TGTGCCAGTAACAGCGGGACAGGGGGCTACGAGCAGTACTTC.

The chain employs TRBV2 and TRBJ1-2, with TRBD1 as a possible D gene (5 bases). The CDR3 has 14 residues. The germline V gene encodes CDR1 SNHLY and CDR2 FYNNEI. The ends were cut back, 8 bases at V and 4 bases at J, with 17 bases in the middle. The CDR3 here is CASSPTGQGYGYTF. The CDR3 DNA is TGTGCCAGCTCCCCAACGGGGCAAGGCTATGGCTACACCTTC.

This chain links TRBV9 with TRBJ1-3; D gene ambiguous. Germline loops: CDR1 SGDLS, CDR2 YYNGEE. The CDR3 is made up of 17 amino acids. V lost 2 bases and J lost 0, with 15 bases in between. CDR3 nucleotide sequence: TGTGCCAGCAGCGTTTCCCCAACTGGGGACTCTGGAAACACCATATATTTT. This encodes CASSVSPTGDSGNTIYF.

V is TRBV15 and J is TRBJ2-5; D gene unclear. The CDR3 sequence is 14 residues long. Germline V CDR1 and CDR2: LNHNV, YYDKDF (reference sequence). Trimming removed 0 bases at V and 2 bases at J, with 7 bases between. The CDR3 spells CATSRDRGQETQYF. The CDR3 coding sequence is TGTGCCACCAGCAGAGATAGAGGACAAGAGACCCAGTACTTC.

V is TRBV15 and J is TRBJ2-5, with 10 positions matching TRBD2. Trimming cost V 3 bases and J 4 bases; bases outside gene matches: 5. CDR3 length: 15 amino acids. Germline V CDR1 and CDR2: LNHNV, YYDKDF (reference sequence). The CDR3 bases are TGTGCCACCAGCAGGCCGGGACTAGCGCGAGAGACCCAGTACTTC. Amino acids: CATSRPGLARETQYF.

This rearrangement joins TRBV4-1 to TRBJ1-6, with 10 bases aligning to TRBD1. CDR3 length equals 16 residues. Germline loops: CDR1 MGHRA, CDR2 YSYEKL. V trimming: 1 base; J trimming: 7 bases; junction bases outside the gene matches: 4. In nucleotides, the CDR3 is TGCGCCAGCAGCCAAGGCGGGGGACAGGGGAATTCACCCCTCCACTTT. Translating gives CASSQGGGQGNSPLHF.

This rearrangement joins TRBV10-3 to TRBJ2-7; 7 positions agree with TRBD2. This CDR3 region has 14 residues. The V gene's germline CDR1 is ENHRY and CDR2 SYGVKD. J was trimmed by 5 bases and V by 2 bases; bases with no gene match: 6. Written as DNA, the CDR3 is TGTGCCATCAGTGAGAAGGGAGGGACCCACGAGCAGTACTTC. It specifies CAISEKGGTHEQYF.

This clone has a single count. The chain is built from TRBV28 and TRBJ1-5, with TRBD1 matching 9 bases. Trimming cost V 3 bases and J 7 bases; bases outside gene matches: 4. The CDR3 length is 14 residues. Germline V gives CDR1 MDHEN, CDR2 SYDVKM. In DNA form, the CDR3 reads TGTGCCAGCAGTTTGACAGGGGGAGAACAGCCCCAGCATTTT. It codes for CASSLTGGEQPQHF.

V is TRBV18 and J is TRBJ2-6; D remains unclear. CDR3 length equals 19 residues. CDR1 is KGHSH, CDR2 LQKENI, per germline. The V and J ends lost 2 bases and 0 bases respectively, with 17 bases between them. The CDR3 DNA is TGTGCCAGCTCACCAAACGTACAGCGCACCCGCTCTGGGGCCAACGTCCTGACTTTC. Amino acid sequence: CASSPNVQRTRSGANVLTF.

The chain links TRBV11-3 to TRBJ2-1; perhaps TRBD2 as D (5 bases). Germline V gene lookup returns CDR1 SGHNT and CDR2 YENEEA. The CDR3 covers 15 residues. Trimming removed 1 base from V and 5 bases from J, with 12 bases in between. CDR3 residues: CASSLGSSYNNEQFF. The CDR3 coding sequence is TGTGCCAGCAGCTTAGGTTCTAGCTATAACAATGAGCAGTTCTTC.

This clone was seen a few times. The chain uses TRBV6-5 and TRBJ2-1, with 9 bases lining up with TRBD2. Germline V gene lookup returns CDR1 MNHEY and CDR2 SVGAGI. Trimming took 6 bases from V and 4 from J; bases not matched to a gene: 7. The CDR3 has 15 residues. The CDR3 sequence is CASRASGRYYNEQFF. The DNA for the CDR3 is TGTGCCAGCAGGGCAAGCGGGAGGTATTACAATGAGCAGTTCTTC.

The chain links TRBV7-9 to TRBJ2-1, with D tentatively TRBD1 or TRBD2 (5 bases each). The CDR3 is 15 residues long. Per germline, CDR1 SEHNR and CDR2 FQNEAQ (reference sequence). V lost 7 bases to trimming and J lost 7 bases, with 20 bases between them. The CDR3 DNA reads as TGTGCCAGCACCCCGAGTGGGGGAGTGGAAAATGAGCAGTTCTTC. Protein sequence: CASTPSGGVENEQFF.